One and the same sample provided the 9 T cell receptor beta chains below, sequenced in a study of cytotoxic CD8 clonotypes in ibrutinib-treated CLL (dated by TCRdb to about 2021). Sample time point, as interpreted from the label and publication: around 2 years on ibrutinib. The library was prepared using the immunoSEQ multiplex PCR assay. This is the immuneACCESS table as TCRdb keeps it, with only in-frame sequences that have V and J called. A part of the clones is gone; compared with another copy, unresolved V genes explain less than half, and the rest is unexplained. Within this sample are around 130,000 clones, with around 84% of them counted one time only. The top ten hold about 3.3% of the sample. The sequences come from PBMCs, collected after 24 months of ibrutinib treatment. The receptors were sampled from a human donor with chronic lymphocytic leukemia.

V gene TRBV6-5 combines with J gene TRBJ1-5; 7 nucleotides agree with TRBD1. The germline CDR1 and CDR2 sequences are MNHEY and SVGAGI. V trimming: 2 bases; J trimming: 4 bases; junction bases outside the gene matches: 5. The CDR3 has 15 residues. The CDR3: CASSYGQGDNQPQHF. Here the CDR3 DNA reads TGTGCCAGCAGTTACGGGCAGGGGGATAATCAGCCCCAGCATTTT.

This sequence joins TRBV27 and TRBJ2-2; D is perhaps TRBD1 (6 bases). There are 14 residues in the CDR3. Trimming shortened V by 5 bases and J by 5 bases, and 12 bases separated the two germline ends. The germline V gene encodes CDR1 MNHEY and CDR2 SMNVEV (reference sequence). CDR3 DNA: TGTGCCAGCAGTGGGACACGCTGGACCGGGGAGCTGTTTTTT. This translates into CASSGTRWTGELFF.

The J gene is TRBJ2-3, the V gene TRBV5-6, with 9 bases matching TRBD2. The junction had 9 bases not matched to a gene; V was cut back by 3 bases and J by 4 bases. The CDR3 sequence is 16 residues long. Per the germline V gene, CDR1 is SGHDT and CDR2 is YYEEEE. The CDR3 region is CASSSAGRGGADTQYF. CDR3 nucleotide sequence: TGTGCCAGCAGCTCGGCGGGGCGGGGGGGCGCAGATACGCAGTATTTT.

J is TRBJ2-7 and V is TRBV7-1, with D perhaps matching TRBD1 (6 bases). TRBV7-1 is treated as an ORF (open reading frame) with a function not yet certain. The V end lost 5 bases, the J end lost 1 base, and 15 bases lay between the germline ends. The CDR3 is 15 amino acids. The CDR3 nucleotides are TGTGCCAGCAGCGCCCCCCGTGGACAGTCCTACGAGCAGTACTTC. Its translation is CASSAPRGQSYEQYF.

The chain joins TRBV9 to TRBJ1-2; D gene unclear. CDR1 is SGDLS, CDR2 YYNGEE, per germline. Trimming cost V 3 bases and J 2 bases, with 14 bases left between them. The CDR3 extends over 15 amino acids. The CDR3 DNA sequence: TGTGCCAGCAGCGCAAGCCTTACAGAGAACTATGGCTACACCTTC. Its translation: CASSASLTENYGYTF.

The CDR3 region has the DNA TGTGCCAGCAGCCCGAGGGACAGGGGGCTCGACGAGCAGTACTTC. It encodes CASSPRDRGLDEQYF. The chain employs TRBV9 and TRBJ2-7; TRBD1 agrees at 12 bases. The CDR3 covers 15 residues. Germline-derived CDR1 and CDR2 are SGDLS and YYNGEE. Trimming cost V 4 bases and J 5 bases; bases outside gene matches: 7.

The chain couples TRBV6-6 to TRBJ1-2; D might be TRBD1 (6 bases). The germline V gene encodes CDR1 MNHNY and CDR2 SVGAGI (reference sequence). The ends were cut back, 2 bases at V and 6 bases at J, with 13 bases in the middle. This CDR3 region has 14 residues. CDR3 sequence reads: CASSYTTGLDGYTF. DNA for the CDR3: TGTGCCAGCAGTTACACAACAGGGTTGGATGGCTACACCTTC.

The CDR3 DNA follows: TGTGCCAGCAGTTCTACAGGGATTGGAAACACCATATATTTT. Protein sequence: CASSSTGIGNTIYF. V usage is TRBV28 and J usage is TRBJ1-3; weak D call: TRBD1 (6 bases). With 4 bases removed from V and 3 bases from J, the gap between germline ends came to 10 bases. Germline CDR1 MDHEN, CDR2 SYDVKM. The CDR3 has 14 amino acids.

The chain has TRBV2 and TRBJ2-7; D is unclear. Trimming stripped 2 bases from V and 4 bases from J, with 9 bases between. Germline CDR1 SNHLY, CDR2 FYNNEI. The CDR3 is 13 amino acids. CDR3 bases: TGTGCCAGCAGTGAAAACGGAGATTACGAGCAGTACTTC. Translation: CASSENGDYEQYF.